In this sample, the clone carrying this T cell receptor beta chain turned up many times. This sample was included in a study of early T cells in non-severe SARS-CoV-2 infection. Unique molecular identifiers tagged individual cDNA molecules. MiXCR, applied by TCRdb to the 5' RACE reads, yields one record per CDR3 protein. The sample has about 42,000 distinct CDR3 sequences, approximately 7.1% seen once; the top ten hold around 4.5%. This CDR3 is built from 14 residues. The germline gives CDR1 SQVTM, CDR2 ANQGSEA. Unmatched junction bases numbered 4, after V lost 2 bases and J lost 1 base. The receptor was isolated from an adult who was a healthcare worker with PCR-confirmed SARS-CoV-2 infection or an uninfected control (not recorded which). The chain uses TRBV29-1 and TRBJ2-7, with 8 nucleotides matching TRBD1. Sequenced input: whole blood. CDR3 sequence (DNA): TGCAGCGTTGAATCTCGACAGGGGTCCTACGAGCAGTACTTC. Translation gives CSVESRQGSYEQYF.